This T cell receptor beta chain is drawn from a study of blood T cell repertoires in COVID-19. Study overall: COVID-19 samples from acute and convalescent phases originated in the United States, Italy and Spain. The analysed material was cDNA or gDNA that came from T cells, B-cell-depleted T cells, or PBMCs.

Per the authors' pipeline: The assay estimated nucleated cells by amplifying reference gene primers. Some clones are missing from TCRdb's copy, which holds only in-frame ones; the method was immunoSEQ multiplex PCR. That table furnishes V, J and clone size, whereas the DNA furnished D and trimming. This repertoire shows a few hundred thousand clones, around 87% found once; its top ten account for roughly 3%. In its sample, this clone was seen a few times. Per germline, CDR1 SGHAT and CDR2 FQNNGV. The ends were cut back, 1 base at V and 9 bases at J, with 10 bases in the middle. This CDR3 is 14 amino acids long.

The receptor was derived from a man in his 60s with acute or convalescent COVID-19. Specimen: peripheral blood. The chain carries TRBV11-2 and TRBJ1-6; a weak D match, TRBD1 (5 bases). The CDR3 loop reads CASSLGSGSSPLHF. The CDR3 DNA follows: TGTGCCAGCAGCTTAGGGTCAGGGTCTTCACCCCTCCACTTT.